These T cell receptor beta chains were read from a single sample in a study of response to subunit inactivated influenza vaccine. TCRdb re-called the RT-PCR reads through MiXCR, storing one row per CDR3 protein. This sample carries some 500,000 distinct CDR3 sequences, under 15% of them seen once, and the ten largest clones take about an eighth. The sample in question was PBMCs from blood, obtained roughly 6 weeks after vaccination. The receptors come from a man over 45 who received an inactivated influenza vaccine. Each CDR3 is given with its conserved first and last residue.

len,v_gene,CDR3aa
16,TRBV6-2/TRBV6-3,CASSYLWSPGNNEQFF
12,TRBV6-5,CASKGRAYEQYF
15,TRBV11-2,CASSLAQGLTYEQYF
15,TRBV28,CASSLLVSGGKTQYF
16,TRBV4-3,CASSQDRGQGNSPLHF
14,TRBV9,CASSVSPRSYEQYF
19,TRBV12-3/TRBV12-4,CASSPLRQGLASGANVLTF
12,TRBV10-3,CAISVYRYEQYF
15,TRBV12-3/TRBV12-4,CASSLQDRNNQPQHF
13,TRBV12-3/TRBV12-4,CASSWGQSTEAFF
16,TRBV7-9,CASSLARNRARDTQYF
14,TRBV6-2/TRBV6-3,CASRQISGANVLTF
12,TRBV12-3/TRBV12-4,CASSFGLYGYTF
10,TRBV2,CASRTGFYTF
15,TRBV5-1,CTSSFGGGTVDEQYF
15,TRBV4-3,CASSQRVRGDTEAFF
12,TRBV20-1,CSASQANYGYTF
15,TRBV12-3/TRBV12-4,CASSYHGANTGELFF
15,TRBV20-1,CSARDGTGNYNEQFF
13,TRBV20-1,CSAWPGLNTEAFF
16,TRBV7-2,CASSLVGGTAAYGYTF
14,TRBV5-1,CASSRGPVSYEQYF
16,TRBV27,CASSPYPRDSNSPLHF
14,TRBV15,CATRGAANTGELFF
14,TRBV20-1,CSASRDRYQETQYF
15,TRBV7-6,CASSLGGRTDNEQFF
10,TRBV6-2/TRBV6-3,CASGRGSQHF
15,TRBV3-1,CASSQGTSGTGELFF
11,TRBV11-2,CASSLGTVEGF
15,TRBV6-2/TRBV6-3,CASTTTSGRNGEQYF
16,TRBV7-2,CASSFISRQLNTEAFF
15,TRBV5-1,CASSLGGQAQETQYF
17,TRBV19,CASSEIAGVSSYNEQFF